The 2 T cell receptor beta chains listed next were all sequenced from one sample in a study of CD4 and CD8 cells across lung adenocarcinoma regions. One entry per CDR3 protein results from TCRdb running MiXCR on the PCR reads. The sample yields 3,500 to 5,000 distinct CDR3 sequences, roughly 45% seen once. Sequences were obtained from CD4+ T cells from the margin of a lung tumor. Receptor source: a female donor with lung adenocarcinoma. The CD4 and CD8 labels of this study may be unreliable.

The rearrangement uses TRBV10-3 and TRBJ2-3; the match to TRBD2 covers 8 bases. Germline CDR1 ENHRY, CDR2 SYGVKD. Trimming at V came to 4 bases and at J to 7 bases, leaving 10 bases not matched to a gene. This CDR3 comprises 15 residues. The DNA of the CDR3 is TGTGCCATCAGTGCGGGGGGGGGGGAGAAAAATACGCAGTATTTT. Protein sequence: CAISAGGGEKNTQYF.

This clonotype has just one count. A junction boundary mismatches the germline segment, possibly from a read error. This chain connects TRBV6-1 to TRBJ2-4; maybe TRBD2 (7 bases). This CDR3 comprises 15 residues. Germline V CDR1 and CDR2: MNHNS, SASEGT. The CDR3 region is CARGHGGLDKNIQYF. The CDR3 DNA follows: TGTGCCAGGGGGCACGGGGGGCTTGACAAAAACATCCAGTACTTC.